The next 23 T cell receptor beta chains were all read from a single sample in a study of blood T cell repertoires in COVID-19. Assay used: immunoSEQ multiplex PCR; TCRdb lists only in-frame clones, some missing. This repertoire shows some 110,000 clones, 90% found once; its top ten account for 1.8%. Sequencing used peripheral blood. These receptors were taken from a human donor with active COVID-19. The donor label of this sample is uncertain.

The CDR3 DNA sequence: TGTGCCAGCAGTTTATTTTCGGTCACCCCTCCGTTAACTTCCTATAATTCACCCCTCCACTTT. Amino acids: CASSLFSVTPPLTSYNSPLHF. The V call is TRBV27, the J call TRBJ1-6; the D is unclear. Trimming took off 1 base at V and 1 base at J, with 23 bases between the two ends. Looked up from germline, CDR1 is MNHEY and CDR2 is SMNVEV (reference sequence). The CDR3 consists of 21 residues.

This clone was recorded a few times. The chain couples TRBV6-5 to TRBJ1-1; 7 positions agree with TRBD1. Germline V gene sequence: CDR1 MNHEY, CDR2 SVGAGI. The CDR3 sequence is 16 residues long. V lost 0 bases, J lost 4 bases, and 8 bases stayed unmatched. Written as DNA, the CDR3 is TGTGCCAGCAGTTACTCGACAGGGAGGACCTCCACTGAAGCTTTCTTT. Translated: CASSYSTGRTSTEAFF.

The chain uses TRBV6-2 or TRBV6-3 and TRBJ2-2; 9 bases fit TRBD2. The CDR3 covers 17 residues. With 5 bases clipped from V and 4 bases from J, the junction kept 11 bases outside the gene matches. The germline V gene has CDR1 MNHEY and CDR2 SVGEGT. The CDR3 sequence: CASSTLGGGAGTGELFF. In DNA form, the CDR3 reads TGTGCCAGCAGTACCCTTGGCGGGGGGGCCGGCACCGGGGAGCTGTTTTTT.

This clone was recorded a few times. V gene TRBV6-5 combines with J gene TRBJ1-1, with 10 bases fitting TRBD1. After removal of 4 bases from V and 4 bases from J, the junction contained 9 bases not matched to a gene. There are 16 residues in the CDR3. In germline, CDR1 is MNHEY, CDR2 SVGAGI. This CDR3 is CASSLTGGSFSTEAFF. The CDR3, as DNA: TGTGCCAGCAGTTTGACAGGGGGCTCGTTCAGCACTGAAGCTTTCTTT.

V is TRBV18 and J is TRBJ2-1; no firm D call. Germline V lookup: CDR1 KGHSH, CDR2 LQKENI. V shed 5 bases and J shed 8 bases, with 16 bases lying between them. There are 14 residues in the CDR3. The CDR3 DNA follows: TGTGCCAGCTCATTCTTGACTGGAGCCGATGAGCAGTTCTTC. Residues: CASSFLTGADEQFF.

This clone appeared many times. The rearrangement uses TRBV2 and TRBJ1-2, with D perhaps matching TRBD1 (5 bases). The CDR3 has 15 amino acids. Trimming left V 4 bases short and J 1 base short, with 13 bases between. Germline lookup yields CDR1 SNHLY and CDR2 FYNNEI. CDR3 DNA: TGTGCCAGCAGTGTAGGGCCAGGGCTTAACTATGGCTACACCTTC. It encodes CASSVGPGLNYGYTF.

The chain recombines TRBV6-5 with TRBJ1-2; the D gene is possibly TRBD1 (5 bases). CDR1 is MNHEY and CDR2 is SVGAGI in the germline V gene. V lost 6 bases to trimming and J lost 5 bases, with 10 bases between them. CDR3 length equals 12 residues. Here the CDR3 reads CASRSDSYGYTF. CDR3 DNA: TGTGCCAGCAGATCTGACAGTTATGGCTACACCTTC.

This chain joins TRBV4-1 and TRBJ2-7; 9 nucleotides line up with TRBD1. V shed 2 bases, J shed 1 base, and the junction held 6 bases outside the gene matches. Germline CDR1 reads MGHRA; CDR2 reads YSYEKL. The CDR3 runs 16 residues. This chain's CDR3 is CASSQPLGQGSYEQYF. In DNA, the CDR3 is TGCGCCAGCAGCCAACCTTTGGGACAGGGTTCCTACGAGCAGTACTTC.

This clone was counted only a few times. The genes are TRBV9 and TRBJ2-1, with unresolved D. Germline V gives CDR1 SGDLS, CDR2 YYNGEE. The CDR3 is made up of 13 amino acids. V was trimmed by 3 bases and J by 7 bases, leaving 11 bases between them. The CDR3 spells CASSASNENEQFF. CDR3 DNA sequence: TGTGCCAGCAGCGCGTCAAATGAGAATGAGCAGTTCTTC.

The V call is TRBV5-6, the J call TRBJ2-3; D gene unclear. The V gene lost 4 bases and the J gene lost 1 base, with 13 bases spanning the gap. The V gene's germline CDR1 is SGHDT and CDR2 YYEEEE. This CDR3 contains 15 residues. This chain's CDR3 is CASSPTLTRTDTQYF. The DNA of the CDR3 is TGTGCCAGCAGCCCGACCTTGACACGCACAGATACGCAGTATTTT.

This rearrangement joins TRBV28 to TRBJ1-2, with D maybe TRBD1 (5 bases). The CDR3 sequence is 17 residues long. Germline CDR1 reads MDHEN; CDR2 reads SYDVKM. With 1 base removed from V and 4 bases from J, the gap between germline ends came to 19 bases. The CDR3 DNA reads as TGTGCCAGCAGTTTATACCCCCATGGGGGGACGGCCTATGGCTACACCTTC. Protein: CASSLYPHGGTAYGYTF.

The chain uses TRBV5-4 and TRBJ2-5; 8 bases are a match to TRBD1. V lost 4 bases, J lost 5 bases, and 13 bases stayed unmatched. The CDR3 loop spans 16 amino acids. Germline lookup yields CDR1 SGHNT and CDR2 YYREEE (reference sequence). The CDR3 DNA follows: TGTGCCAGCAGCAGTAGGACAGGGAGGATTTCGGAGACCCAGTACTTC. Residues: CASSSRTGRISETQYF.

The J gene is TRBJ2-1, the V gene TRBV12-5, with D possibly being TRBD1 (6 bases). The CDR3 runs 23 residues. The germline V gene has CDR1 LGHNT and CDR2 FRNRAP. Trimming stripped 8 bases from V and 7 bases from J, with 45 bases between. Here the CDR3 DNA reads TGTGCTAGTCGCCGTAATCGCCGTAATATAACAGGGTCCAAGCGGCGGGCTACGAATGAGCAGTTCTTC. Residues: CASRRNRRNITGSKRRATNEQFF.

The chain is built from TRBV11-2 and TRBJ1-4, with D hard to call. The CDR3 is 13 amino acids. The germline V and J ends were trimmed by 1 base and 7 bases, with 7 bases remaining between them. The V gene's germline CDR1 is SGHAT and CDR2 FQNNGV. The CDR3, as DNA: TGTGCCAGCAGCTTAGGGAGTCGTGAAAAACTGTTTTTT. This translates into CASSLGSREKLFF.

V is TRBV7-2 and J is TRBJ1-5, with D possibly matching TRBD1 (5 bases). The V gene lost 4 bases and the J gene lost 2 bases, with 12 bases spanning the gap. Looked up from germline, CDR1 is SGHTA and CDR2 is FQGNSA. The CDR3 consists of 15 residues. DNA of the CDR3: TGTGCCAGCAGCTATCCCCAAGGGGGCAATCAGCCCCAGCATTTT. Translation: CASSYPQGGNQPQHF.

The CDR3 reads CASSLRTGGAKNTQYF. In DNA form, the CDR3 reads TGTGCCAGCAGCTTACGGACAGGGGGCGCGAAAAATACGCAGTATTTT. This chain joins TRBV5-6 and TRBJ2-3; 11 bases fit TRBD1. CDR1 SGHDT and CDR2 YYEEEE come from the germline V gene. V shed 2 bases and J 7 bases; nucleotides not matched to a gene: 9. The CDR3 consists of 16 residues.

J is TRBJ2-5 and V is TRBV7-2, with 7 bases matching TRBD2. The CDR3 has 15 amino acids. J gave up 5 bases and V 7 bases, and 13 bases lay outside the gene matches. Looked up from germline, CDR1 is SGHTA and CDR2 is FQGNSA. CDR3: CASTDVTSTMETQYF. For the CDR3, the DNA is TGTGCCAGCACCGACGTGACTAGCACTATGGAGACCCAGTACTTC.

The chain carries TRBV28 and TRBJ2-3; 7 bases align to TRBD2. With V trimmed by 5 bases and J by 2 bases, 10 bases remained unmatched. The germline V gene encodes CDR1 MDHEN and CDR2 SYDVKM. CDR3 length: 16 amino acids. Written as DNA, the CDR3 is TGTGCCAGCAGTGACCCTCGGGGGGAGGACACAGATACGCAGTATTTT. Amino acid sequence: CASSDPRGEDTDTQYF.

This chain links TRBV27 with TRBJ2-3, with D possibly being TRBD1 (6 bases). This CDR3 region has 15 residues. V was pared by 2 bases and J by 0 bases, with 9 bases between. Looked up from germline, CDR1 is MNHEY and CDR2 is SMNVEV (reference sequence). CDR3 bases: TGTGCCAGCAGTTTAGGGACAACTAGCACAGATACGCAGTATTTT. Residues: CASSLGTTSTDTQYF.

The chain recombines TRBV2 with TRBJ1-5; possible D gene TRBD1, 6 bases. Germline V gene data show CDR1 as SNHLY and CDR2 as FYNNEI. V lost 3 bases to trimming and J lost 6 bases, with 18 bases between them. This CDR3 has 16 amino acids. The chain's CDR3 is CASSEVGGALGQPQHF. The CDR3, as DNA: TGTGCCAGCAGTGAGGTTGGGGGCGCTTTGGGTCAGCCCCAGCATTTT.

CDR3 loop: CASSWKPGFTYEQYF. The CDR3 DNA reads TGTGCCAGTAGTTGGAAACCAGGGTTTACCTACGAGCAGTACTTC. This chain links TRBV19 with TRBJ2-7, with a possible D match to TRBD1 (5 bases). This CDR3 is built from 15 residues. Germline V gene data show CDR1 as LNHDA and CDR2 as SQIVND (reference sequence). The ends were cut back, 5 bases at V and 2 bases at J, with 16 bases in the middle.

V usage is TRBV19 and J usage is TRBJ1-2, with D perhaps matching TRBD1 (5 bases). Germline V CDR1 and CDR2: LNHDA, SQIVND (reference sequence). Trimming left V 6 bases short and J 3 bases short, with 11 bases between. The CDR3 totals 13 residues. The CDR3 nucleotides are TGTGCCAGTAGGGACGGGGGGTACTATGGCTACACCTTC. This encodes CASRDGGYYGYTF. Filled out from reference TRBV19 and TRBJ1-2, the complete variable domain reads DGGITQSPKYLFRKEGQNVTLSCEQNLNHDAMYWYRQDPGQGLRLIYYSQIVNDFQKGDIAEGYSVSREKKESFPLTVTSAQKNPTAFYLCASRDGGYYGYTFGSGTRLTVV.

The V and J genes are TRBV27 and TRBJ1-2, with 8 nucleotides matching TRBD1. The germline V gene has CDR1 MNHEY and CDR2 SMNVEV (reference sequence). The CDR3 loop spans 18 amino acids. V trimming: 2 bases; J trimming: 0 bases; junction bases outside the gene matches: 11. The CDR3 nucleotides read TGTGCCAGCAGTTTAGGTGGGACAGGTGGACCGACTAACTATGGCTACACCTTC. Its translation: CASSLGGTGGPTNYGYTF.